The text below deals with one T cell receptor (beta chain). This sample was included in a study of blood T cell repertoires in COVID-19. For the study at large: Both acute and convalescent COVID-19 samples were obtained from the United States, Italy and Spain. T cells, B-cell-depleted T cells, or PBMCs supplied cDNA or gDNA.

V lost 4 bases and J 6 bases, leaving 13 bases between the germline ends. Germline V gives CDR1 MNHEY, CDR2 SVGAGI. The length of the CDR3 is 13 residues. Repertoires were generated with immunoSEQ multiplex PCR, while TCRdb's copy carries only in-frame clones and drops some. Of about 74,000 clones in the sample, around 87% are singletons; the top ten hold roughly 30%. Sequencing was performed on peripheral blood. The chain recombines TRBV6-5 with TRBJ2-7; possible D gene TRBD1, 6 bases. The origin of this receptor is a woman of 80 years or more with active or convalescent COVID-19. DNA for the CDR3: TGTGCCAGCAGTTCCCCAGGGACATTCGAGCAGTACTTC. It is translated as CASSSPGTFEQYF.